The 28 T cell receptor beta chains in this list originate from one sample, sequenced in a study of T cells in Graves' hyperthyroidism and ophthalmopathy. Template material for amplifying TCR beta CDR3 regions consisted of RNA transcripts. RT-PCR in the first round (using the HTBI primer set) targeted the TCR CDR3. TCRdb re-analysed the multiplex PCR reads in MiXCR, keeping a single row per CDR3 protein. The sample contains around 700,000 distinct CDR3 sequences, 18% of which appear only once. Input material: blood. Receptors originate from a woman aged 45-65 years with Graves' hyperthyroidism that later progressed to Graves' ophthalmopathy.

In this sample, this clonotype turned up a few times. The rearrangement joins TRBV9 to TRBJ2-2; TRBD1 might be the D (5 bases). CDR3 length: 15 amino acids. Germline CDR1 is SGDLS and CDR2 is YYNGEE. Trimming stripped 0 bases from V and 3 bases from J, with 9 bases between. CDR3 amino acids: CASSVADTHTGELFF. The CDR3 nucleotides read TGTGCCAGCAGCGTAGCGGACACGCACACCGGGGAGCTGTTTTTT.

The sample holds many counts of this clonotype. The chain couples TRBV12-3 or TRBV12-4 to TRBJ2-3; 10 bases line up with TRBD2. V lost 6 bases to trimming and J lost 7 bases; unmatched junction nucleotides: 16. The CDR3 consists of 17 residues. CDR3 loop: CASSAPGAGGPFNTQYF. In DNA, the CDR3 is TGTGCCAGCAGCGCTCCCGGAGCGGGGGGGCCATTTAATACGCAGTATTTT.

The J gene is TRBJ1-1, the V gene TRBV6-5; 8 bases fit TRBD1. This CDR3 has 15 amino acids. After removal of 2 bases from V and 6 bases from J, the junction contained 8 bases not matched to a gene. From germline, CDR1 is MNHEY and CDR2 SVGAGI. The CDR3 protein is CASSYTGQGTPEAFF. Written as DNA, the CDR3 is TGTGCCAGCAGTTACACTGGACAGGGTACCCCTGAAGCTTTCTTT.

The chain is built from TRBV13 and TRBJ2-7; D is uncertain. The length of the CDR3 is 13 residues. Germline V CDR1 and CDR2: PRHDT, FYEKMQ (reference sequence). V was pared by 4 bases and J by 3 bases, with 10 bases between. CDR3 nucleotides: TGTGCCAGCAGCTCGGACGGAGTCTACGAGCAGTACTTC. Translating gives CASSSDGVYEQYF.

The V and J genes are TRBV3-1 and TRBJ2-6, with D hard to call. V gave up 7 bases and J gave up 4 bases, with 11 bases separating them. Germline assignment: CDR1 LGHDT and CDR2 YNNKEL (reference sequence). The CDR3 has 14 amino acids. The CDR3 coding sequence is TGTGCCAGCACCCCAGGCAGGGGGGCCAACGTCCTGACTTTC. Amino acids: CASTPGRGANVLTF.

This clonotype was seen ten or more times. The V gene is TRBV11-2, the J gene TRBJ1-1; no reliable D call. The germline CDR1 and CDR2 sequences are SGHAT and FQNNGV. V lost 5 bases, J lost 0 bases, and 10 bases lay in between. The CDR3 totals 14 residues. As DNA, the CDR3 is TGTGCCAGCAGCCCACTCAGATTGAACACTGAAGCTTTCTTT. Its protein is CASSPLRLNTEAFF.

This clonotype was counted many times. The genes are TRBV7-9 and TRBJ1-2; D unresolved. CDR3 length: 14 amino acids. The ends were cut back, 1 base at V and 1 base at J, with 7 bases in the middle. Per germline, CDR1 SEHNR and CDR2 FQNEAQ (reference sequence). CDR3 sequence (DNA): TGTGCCAGCAGCTTAGGAAGCGGTAACTATGGCTACACCTTC. This translates into CASSLGSGNYGYTF.

This clonotype was counted at least ten times. The rearrangement uses TRBV20-1 and TRBJ2-7, with D maybe TRBD2 (6 bases). The germline V and J ends were trimmed by 6 bases and 1 base, with 16 bases remaining between them. Germline assignment: CDR1 DFQATT and CDR2 SNEGSKA (reference sequence). CDR3 length: 14 amino acids. CDR3 in DNA: TGCAGTGCCGCCCTCGGGGCGGGGTCCTACGAGCAGTACTTC. Translating gives CSAALGAGSYEQYF.

A remark on this clonotype: One junction end does not reproduce the germline sequence, and a read error may be involved. The chain carries TRBV20-1 and TRBJ1-1; TRBD1 matches at 9 bases. CDR1 and CDR2 from the germline V gene are DFQATT and SNEGSKA (reference sequence). CDR3 length: 13 residues. For the CDR3, the DNA is TGCAGTGCCTGGGACAGGGTATCCACTGGAGCTTTCTTT. This encodes CSAWDRVSTGAFF.

Many counts were recorded for this clonotype. The J gene is TRBJ2-1, the V gene TRBV11-2; TRBD2 aligns across 11 bases. This CDR3 region has 19 residues. Germline-derived CDR1 and CDR2 are SGHAT and FQNNGV. Trimming cost V 0 bases and J 0 bases; bases outside gene matches: 7. CDR3 region: CASSLDLAGGRSSYNEQFF. As DNA, the CDR3 is TGTGCCAGCAGCTTAGATCTAGCGGGGGGCCGGAGCTCCTACAATGAGCAGTTCTTC.

About this clonotype: A read error may explain this, as a much larger clone is one base away. This chain connects TRBV20-1 to TRBJ1-2; maybe TRBD1 (6 bases). Germline V gene sequence: CDR1 DFQATT, CDR2 SNEGSKA (reference sequence). The CDR3 length is 14 residues. Trimming removed 2 bases from V and 5 bases from J, with 15 bases in between. CDR3 nucleotide sequence: TGCAGTGCTAGACTCCTCGGGACACCGTATGGCTACACCTTC. Residues: CSARLLGTPYGYTF.

The table lists this clonotype with many counts. This chain links TRBV20-1 with TRBJ2-2, with D possibly TRBD2 on 6 matching bases. In germline, CDR1 is DFQATT, CDR2 SNEGSKA (reference sequence). CDR3 length: 15 residues. Trimming removed 6 bases at V and 5 bases at J, with 19 bases between. CDR3 nucleotide sequence: TGCAGTGCAACCGACGGAGGACGGGGGACCGGGGAGCTGTTTTTT. Its protein product is CSATDGGRGTGELFF.

This clonotype was detected ten times or more. The chain recombines TRBV5-1 with TRBJ1-3; D is undetermined. Germline lookup yields CDR1 SGHRS and CDR2 YFSETQ. This CDR3 is 15 amino acids long. V dropped 0 bases and J dropped 7 bases, with 14 bases sitting between them. The CDR3 region is CASSLDTLAPNTIYF. CDR3 in DNA: TGCGCCAGCAGCTTGGACACACTCGCGCCCAACACCATATATTTT.

The chain employs TRBV12-3 or TRBV12-4 and TRBJ2-1; D gene ambiguous. Trimming pared 4 bases from V and 2 bases from J, leaving 12 bases between. CDR3 length: 15 amino acids. CDR3 sequence reads: CASSSVWRTYNEQFF. CDR3 DNA sequence: TGTGCCAGCAGTTCCGTATGGCGAACCTACAATGAGCAGTTCTTC.

This clonotype has just a few counts. The V and J genes are TRBV5-1 and TRBJ1-4; D is unclear. Germline-derived CDR1 and CDR2 are SGHRS and YFSETQ. The CDR3 spans 14 residues. Trimming removed 0 bases from V and 8 bases from J, with 11 bases in between. In DNA, the CDR3 is TGCGCCAGCAGCTTGGTGTCGGGTAGAGAAAAACTGTTTTTT. It yields the protein CASSLVSGREKLFF.

This clonotype has at least ten counts. This sequence joins TRBV7-8 and TRBJ1-1, with D possibly matching TRBD1 (6 bases). V shed 1 base and J shed 3 bases, with 15 bases lying between them. This CDR3 spans 16 amino acids. The V gene's germline CDR1 is SGHVS and CDR2 FQNEAQ. The CDR3 loop is CASSLVLGAAYTEAFF. In DNA form, the CDR3 reads TGTGCCAGCAGCTTAGTTTTGGGGGCCGCTTACACTGAAGCTTTCTTT.

This sequence joins TRBV5-8 and TRBJ2-3; perhaps TRBD2 as D (6 bases). The CDR3 is made up of 14 amino acids. Germline V lookup: CDR1 SGHTS, CDR2 YDEGEE. V was cut by 2 bases and J by 6 bases, with 13 bases left in between. Here the CDR3 reads CASSLEPREDTQYF. CDR3 DNA sequence: TGTGCCAGCAGCTTAGAACCCCGGGAGGATACGCAGTATTTT.

This chain uses TRBV4-2 with TRBJ1-2; no reliable D call. The CDR3 extends over 14 amino acids. Germline assignment: CDR1 LGHNA and CDR2 YNFKEQ. V dropped 1 base and J dropped 9 bases, with 15 bases sitting between them. The CDR3 DNA follows: TGTGCCAGCAGCCAAGTGGAGAGAGTGAGTAGCTACACCTTC. As protein: CASSQVERVSSYTF.

This clonotype was seen repeatedly, ten times or more. V is TRBV6-1 and J is TRBJ2-1; maybe TRBD2 (5 bases). V lost 2 bases and J lost 4, with 18 bases in between. Per germline, CDR1 MNHNS and CDR2 SASEGT. The CDR3 runs to 17 residues. CDR3 DNA sequence: TGTGCCAGCAGTGAAATGACTGGGAGAAGGGCATACAATGAGCAGTTCTTC. Amino acids: CASSEMTGRRAYNEQFF.

This clonotype was counted ten times or more. The chain recombines TRBV11-2 with TRBJ1-2, with D possibly TRBD1 on 5 matching bases. The CDR3 extends over 16 amino acids. V was trimmed by 1 base and J by 6 bases, leaving 18 bases between them. Germline V gene data show CDR1 as SGHAT and CDR2 as FQNNGV. The CDR3: CASSLAVDGRGHGYTF. CDR3 DNA sequence: TGTGCCAGCAGCTTAGCCGTCGACGGGAGGGGCCATGGCTACACCTTC.

This clonotype was detected ten times or more. The chain links TRBV12-3 or TRBV12-4 to TRBJ1-5; D perhaps matches TRBD1 (6 bases). The V end was cut by 6 bases, the J end by 1 base, with 19 bases between. This CDR3 is built from 17 residues. CDR3 in amino acids: CASRRTVSGRSNQPQHF. CDR3 DNA sequence: TGTGCCAGCAGAAGGACAGTTTCTGGTCGGAGCAATCAGCCCCAGCATTTT.

This clonotype has at least ten counts. The chain links TRBV29-1 to TRBJ1-1, with D possibly being TRBD1 (5 bases). The CDR3 is 13 residues long. V gave up 3 bases and J gave up 3 bases, with 11 bases separating them. The germline V gene encodes CDR1 SQVTM and CDR2 ANQGSEA. The CDR3 DNA is TGCAGCGTTGAGAGGCAGGGATACACTGAAGCTTTCTTT. Amino acid sequence: CSVERQGYTEAFF.

This clonotype was detected many times. This rearrangement joins TRBV6-2 or TRBV6-3 to TRBJ1-2; no clear D. The V end lost 8 bases, the J end lost 8 bases, and 12 bases lay between the germline ends. Germline V lookup: CDR1 MNHEY, CDR2 SVGEGT. The CDR3 is 11 amino acids. The CDR3, as DNA: TGTGCCAGCTGCGACCTGGGAGGCTACACCTTC. Translating gives CASCDLGGYTF.

This clonotype was counted between two and nine times. The J gene is TRBJ1-4, the V gene TRBV15; a possible D gene is TRBD1 (5 bases). V was cut by 0 bases and J by 4 bases, with 15 bases left in between. This CDR3 region has 17 residues. Germline V gene data show CDR1 as LNHNV and CDR2 as YYDKDF (reference sequence). CDR3: CATSRDPAGGGNEKLFF. For the CDR3, the DNA is TGTGCCACCAGCAGAGATCCGGCTGGGGGTGGTAATGAAAAACTGTTTTTT.

The chain employs TRBV5-6 and TRBJ1-2; tentative D call: TRBD1 (6 bases). Germline lookup yields CDR1 SGHDT and CDR2 YYEEEE. The CDR3 has 15 residues. The V and J ends lost 2 bases and 8 bases respectively, with 19 bases between them. DNA of the CDR3: TGTGCCAGCAGCTTTCCGACAGGAGGTGGATCCGGCTACACCTTC. Protein product: CASSFPTGGGSGYTF.

This clonotype came up a few times. The rearrangement joins TRBV20-1 to TRBJ2-3, with 10 bases lining up with TRBD2. The CDR3 length is 16 residues. Germline V gene lookup returns CDR1 DFQATT and CDR2 SNEGSKA (reference sequence). Trimming at V came to 0 bases and at J to 3 bases, leaving 6 bases not matched to a gene. CDR3 region: CSARDFSSGGTDTQYF. The CDR3, as DNA: TGCAGTGCTAGAGATTTTTCTAGCGGGGGAACAGATACGCAGTATTTT.

This clonotype came up a few times. A much larger clone differs from this one at a single base, so this may be a read error. The rearrangement uses TRBV13 and TRBJ2-7, with D possibly being TRBD2 (5 bases). CDR1 is PRHDT, CDR2 FYEKMQ, per germline (reference sequence). The germline V and J ends were trimmed by 1 base and 9 bases, with 10 bases remaining between them. The CDR3 sequence is 12 residues long. The CDR3 DNA is TGTGCCAGCAGCTTAGCGGGGATCGGGCAGTACTTC. It is translated as CASSLAGIGQYF.

This clonotype was counted ten times or more. The V gene is TRBV28, the J gene TRBJ2-7; 9 bases align to TRBD1. Trimming cost V 6 bases and J 4 bases; bases outside gene matches: 10. The germline V gene has CDR1 MDHEN and CDR2 SYDVKM. The CDR3 loop spans 15 amino acids. The CDR3 bases are TGTGCCAGCAGCTATCCGGGACAGGGAACGTACGAGCAGTACTTC. Its protein product is CASSYPGQGTYEQYF.